The TCR beta chain under discussion was sequenced for a study of OX40 agonist ivuxolimab in advanced cancers. Across the whole study: Patients undergoing dose escalation presented with hepatocellular carcinoma, melanoma, renal cell or head and neck cancer. The study, taken as a whole, reports: Partial responders at 0.1-3.0 mg/kg showed near-lowest clonal expansion.

Germline V lookup: CDR1 MNHEY, CDR2 SVGAGI. The CDR3 is 14 residues long. With V trimmed by 6 bases and J by 1 base, 1 base remained unmatched. Regarding this clone: The antigen remains unidentified.

TCRdb's copy holds only in-frame clones and misses some; the assay was immunoSEQ multiplex PCR. Of tens of thousands of clones listed, about 82% are singletons. V and J are TRBV6-5 and TRBJ2-3; 10 bases map to TRBD2. The clonotype comes from an adult with an advanced solid tumor such as melanoma, head and neck, liver or kidney cancer. The material was CD4+ or CD8+ T cells sorted from blood, obtained in a trial of the OX40 agonist ivuxolimab. In DNA, the CDR3 is TGTGCCAGCAGGCTAGCGGGGGGCACAGATACGCAGTATTTT. This translates into CASRLAGGTDTQYF.